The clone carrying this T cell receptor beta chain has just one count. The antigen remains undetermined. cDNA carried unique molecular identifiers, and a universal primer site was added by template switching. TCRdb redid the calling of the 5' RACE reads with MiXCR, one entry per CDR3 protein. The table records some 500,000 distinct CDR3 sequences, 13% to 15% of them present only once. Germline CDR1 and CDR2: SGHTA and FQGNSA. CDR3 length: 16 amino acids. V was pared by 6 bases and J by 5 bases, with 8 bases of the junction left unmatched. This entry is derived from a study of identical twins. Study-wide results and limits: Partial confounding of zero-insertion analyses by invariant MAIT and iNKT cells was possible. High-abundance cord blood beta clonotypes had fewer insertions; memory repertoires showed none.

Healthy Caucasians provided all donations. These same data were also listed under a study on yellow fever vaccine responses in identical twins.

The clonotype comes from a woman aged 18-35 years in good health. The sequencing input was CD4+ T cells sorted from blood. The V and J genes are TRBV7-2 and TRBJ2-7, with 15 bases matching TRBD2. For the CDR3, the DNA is TGTGCCAGCAGGGAGGGACTAGCGGGGGGAACCGACGAGCAGTACTTC. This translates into CASREGLAGGTDEQYF.